Listed below are T cell receptor beta chains from one sample, sequenced in a study of neurological immune-mediated disorders. TCRdb processed the 5' RACE reads anew with MiXCR; each CDR3 protein has one entry. The sample lists 26,000 or so distinct CDR3 sequences; 10% to 15% were seen once. The sequenced sample was PBMCs. All receptors come from a man aged 55 to 70 in good health. The CDR3 runs from the conserved cysteine through the conserved F or W. Each record gives: clone size, J gene, V gene, D gene, CDR3 DNA, CDR3 protein. A D gene is named only where the DNA matches it firmly. The size entry is marked missing in some rows and otherwise reads once, few, many or a size class.

many,TRBJ2-3,TRBV14,TRBD2,TGTGCCAGCAGCCATCGGGAGGGTTGGACAGACACAGATACGCAGTATTTT,CASSHREGWTDTDTQYF
.,TRBJ1-5,TRBV20-1,.,TGCAGTGCTAGAGGACAGGGCAATCAGCCCCAGCATTTT,CSARGQGNQPQHF
many,TRBJ2-4,TRBV20-1,.,TGCAGTGCTAGAGAGAGCGGAAGAGCCAAAAACATTCAGTACTTC,CSARESGRAKNIQYF
few,TRBJ2-5,TRBV12-3/TRBV12-4,.,TGTGCCAGCAGCACATACGGCGAGTGGGAGACCCAGTACTTC,CASSTYGEWETQYF
few,TRBJ2-3,TRBV12-5,.,TGTGCTAGTAGGGGGAGGACAGATACGCAGTATTTT,CASRGRTDTQYF
many,TRBJ1-5,TRBV29-1,.,TGCAGCGTTGCCGAGAACCGCAATCAGCCCCAGCATTTT,CSVAENRNQPQHF
many,TRBJ2-1,TRBV18,TRBD2,TGTGCCAGCTCACCACTAACTAGCGGGAGTACCTACAATGAGCAGTTCTTC,CASSPLTSGSTYNEQFF
.,TRBJ2-3,TRBV18,.,TGTGCCAGCTCCGTACAGTGGGGAGATACGCAGTATTTT,CASSVQWGDTQYF
many,TRBJ2-3,TRBV29-1,TRBD2,TGCAGCGAAGAACTAGCGGGAGTCCCAGATACGCAGTATTTT,CSEELAGVPDTQYF
many,TRBJ2-6,TRBV5-6,TRBD2,TGTGCCAGCAACAACTGGGGGGGGAACAACGTCCTGACTTTC,CASNNWGGNNVLTF
many,TRBJ2-3,TRBV7-9,TRBD2,TGTGCCAGCAGCCCTCTAGCGGGGGTTGGGACAGATACGCAGTATTTT,CASSPLAGVGTDTQYF
.,TRBJ2-5,TRBV29-1,TRBD1,TGCAGCGTTGAAGCAAGGACAGGGGGGACCCAGTACTTC,CSVEARTGGTQYF
many,TRBJ1-1,TRBV10-3,TRBD1,TGTGCCATCAGTTCAGGGGGCTACACTGAAGCTTTCTTT,CAISSGGYTEAFF
medium-sized,TRBJ2-2,TRBV7-2,.,TGTGCCAGCAGCTTAGAACCGACGAACACCGGGGAGCTGTTTTTT,CASSLEPTNTGELFF
many,TRBJ2-5,TRBV29-1,TRBD1,TGCAGCGTTGAGCGACAGGGTTTCGAGACCCAGTACTTC,CSVERQGFETQYF
many,TRBJ2-5,TRBV12-3/TRBV12-4,.,TGTGCCAGCATTGAGGGTATCGGTTGGCAGGCGACCCAGTACTTC,CASIEGIGWQATQYF
many,TRBJ1-1,TRBV27,TRBD1,TGTGCCAGCAGCCGACAGGGAGTTAGAACTGAAGCTTTCTTT,CASSRQGVRTEAFF
many,TRBJ2-6,TRBV20-1,.,TGCAGTGCTACCCAGGCTTCTGGGGCCAACGTCCTGACTTTC,CSATQASGANVLTF
many,TRBJ1-3,TRBV6-5,TRBD1,TGTGCCAGCAAAGCGACAGGGGGAACTGGAAACACCATATATTTT,CASKATGGTGNTIYF
many,TRBJ2-6,TRBV5-1,TRBD1,TGCGCCAGCACTACGACAGGGGGCTTATCTGGGGCCAACGTCCTGACTTTC,CASTTTGGLSGANVLTF
.,TRBJ2-2,TRBV12-3/TRBV12-4,.,TGTACCAGCAGATTAAACTCCCTGGAGCTGTTTTTT,CTSRLNSLELFF
.,TRBJ1-6,TRBV4-1,.,TGCGCCAGCAGCCAAGACTTAAGCGTCCCGGGATTCAACAATTCACCCCTCCACTTT,CASSQDLSVPGFNNSPLHF
.,TRBJ2-1,TRBV12-3/TRBV12-4,TRBD1,TGTGCCAGCAGACCAAGGACAGGGGTTTCTAATGAGCAGTTCTTC,CASRPRTGVSNEQFF
.,TRBJ2-1,TRBV3-1,TRBD1,TGTGCCAGCGGATCTCTGGTGGGGACAGGTGAGCTGTTCTTC,CASGSLVGTGELFF
many,TRBJ1-1,TRBV10-3,TRBD1,TGTGCCATCAGTGCCAGACAGGGCCAAGGGCGAGAGGACACTGAAGCTTTCTTT,CAISARQGQGREDTEAFF
many,TRBJ2-5,TRBV5-1,.,TGCGCCAGCAGCTACGGGACTGAAGAGACCCAGTACTTC,CASSYGTEETQYF
many,TRBJ1-1,TRBV7-6,.,TGTGCCAGCAGCCCAGGGGTTGACACTGAAGCTTTCTTT,CASSPGVDTEAFF
many,TRBJ1-2,TRBV3-1,.,TGTGCCAGCAGCCCCCGATATCTCTATGGCTACACCTTC,CASSPRYLYGYTF
many,TRBJ2-5,TRBV5-1,TRBD1,TGCGCCAGTAGGACAGGGGGCGATGGGGAGACCCAGTACTTC,CASRTGGDGETQYF
many,TRBJ2-7,TRBV7-9,.,TGTGCCAGCAGCTTAGGGGGTAAAACCGAGCAGTACTTC,CASSLGGKTEQYF
many,TRBJ2-7,TRBV28,TRBD1,TGTGCCAGCAGCCAGCCCGGGACAGGGAGACGGTACGAGCAGTACTTC,CASSQPGTGRRYEQYF
many,TRBJ2-5,TRBV7-9,.,TGTGCCAGCAGCGCCAGGGGACCAGAGACCCAGTACTTC,CASSARGPETQYF
many,TRBJ2-1,TRBV18,TRBD2,TGTGCCAGCTCCCCGGGACTAGCGGGACTCAATGAGCAGTTCTTC,CASSPGLAGLNEQFF
.,TRBJ2-3,TRBV27,.,TGTGCCAGCAGTTTAGAGCCTACAGATACGCGGTATTTT,CASSLEPTDTRYF
many,TRBJ2-1,TRBV28,TRBD2,TGTGCCAGCAGAAGCGGGAGCTCCTACAATGAGCAGTTCTTC,CASRSGSSYNEQFF
many,TRBJ2-2,TRBV7-2,TRBD2,TGTGCCAGCAGCTTAGCGCGTACTAGCGGGAGGGCCAGCGTCACCGGGGAGCTGTTTTTT,CASSLARTSGRASVTGELFF
many,TRBJ2-5,TRBV6-2/TRBV6-3,TRBD2,TGTGCCAGCACCCGGACTAGCGGGCCCCCAGAGACCCAGTACTTC,CASTRTSGPPETQYF
many,TRBJ2-2,TRBV5-1,.,TGCGCCAGCAGCTTGGACCCAGCAGGGGCCGGGGAGCTGTTTTTT,CASSLDPAGAGELFF
.,TRBJ2-1,TRBV7-3,.,TGTGCCAGCAGCTTATTTGGTAACAATGAGCAGTTCTTC,CASSLFGNNEQFF
many,TRBJ2-3,TRBV7-8,.,TGTGCCAGCAGCCCCGAGTGGGCAGATACGCAGTATTTT,CASSPEWADTQYF
many,TRBJ2-7,TRBV6-5,TRBD1,TGTGCCAGCAGTTACAGACCCCGGGCCCGGACAGGCTACGAGCAGTACTTC,CASSYRPRARTGYEQYF
many,TRBJ2-3,TRBV5-1,.,TGCGCCAGCAGCTTAGGACTCGAGGAGTCGACAGATACGCAGTATTTT,CASSLGLEESTDTQYF
many,TRBJ2-1,TRBV12-3/TRBV12-4,TRBD2,TGTGCCAGCAGTGCGGGGGGGGGCTTAAACAATGAGCAGTTCTTC,CASSAGGGLNNEQFF
many,TRBJ1-2,TRBV20-1,.,TGCAGTGCGATACCGGGGGCACAGAGCTATGGCTACACCTTC,CSAIPGAQSYGYTF
many,TRBJ1-1,TRBV6-5,.,TGTGCCAGCAGTTGGGTGGCGAACACTGAAGCTTTCTTT,CASSWVANTEAFF
many,TRBJ2-1,TRBV18,.,TGTGCCAGCTCATCAGGGACGCTCCCCTACAATGAGCAGTTCTTC,CASSSGTLPYNEQFF
many,TRBJ2-5,TRBV12-3/TRBV12-4,.,TGTGCCAGCAGTTTCTCGGGCCAAGAGACCCAGTACTTC,CASSFSGQETQYF
few,TRBJ1-6,TRBV6-6,.,TGTGCCAGCAGCCCCCTAGGGCGACTGGGCACCTATAATTCACCCCTCCACTTT,CASSPLGRLGTYNSPLHF